These 4 T cell receptor beta chains originate from one sample sequenced in a study of cytomegalovirus exposure and HLA in healthy donors. Libraries were prepared by immunoSEQ multiplex PCR; TCRdb keeps only in-frame clonotypes and omits some of them. The sample shows 200,000 to 250,000 clones, 65% to 85% of them seen only once. Sequencing used PBMCs. All receptors derive from a woman in her twenties or thirties in good health and CMV-seropositive.

The chain uses TRBV2 and TRBJ2-2; D may match TRBD1 or TRBD2 (5 bases each). The CDR3 sequence is 14 residues long. V was clipped by 9 bases and J by 1 base, with 12 bases between them. CDR1 and CDR2 from the germline V gene are SNHLY and FYNNEI. The CDR3 protein is CASGTGKNTGELFF. The CDR3 DNA is TGTGCCAGTGGGACCGGGAAGAACACCGGGGAGCTGTTTTTT.

This clone was counted once. The gene calls are TRBV6-5 and TRBJ1-5; tentatively, D is TRBD1 (6 bases). The CDR3 is 15 amino acids. Trimming left V 2 bases short and J 4 bases short, with 12 bases between. CDR1 MNHEY and CDR2 SVGAGI come from the germline V gene. CDR3: CASSYGQGTNQPQHF. In DNA form, the CDR3 reads TGTGCCAGCAGTTACGGCCAGGGGACGAATCAGCCCCAGCATTTT.

The chain combines TRBV2 with TRBJ2-7; 8 bases are shared with TRBD1. The ends lost 6 bases at V and 2 bases at J; junction bases unmatched: 3. Germline CDR1 SNHLY, CDR2 FYNNEI. This CDR3 spans 13 amino acids. The CDR3 here is CASRGQATYEQYF. The CDR3 coding sequence is TGTGCCAGCAGGGGACAGGCTACCTACGAGCAGTACTTC.

The V call is TRBV9, the J call TRBJ1-3; D unresolved. Germline V gene sequence: CDR1 SGDLS, CDR2 YYNGEE. The V gene lost 0 bases and the J gene lost 6 bases, with 7 bases spanning the gap. The CDR3 runs to 13 residues. DNA for the CDR3: TGTGCCAGCAGCGTAGACGATCCAAACACCATATATTTT. Translating gives CASSVDDPNTIYF.